This entry is about one TCR beta chain. The antigen is unknown. Per germline, CDR1 MNHEY and CDR2 SMNVEV (reference sequence). The CDR3 length is 12 residues. Trimming left V 6 bases short and J 11 bases short, with 11 bases between. The sample belongs to a study of cytomegalovirus exposure and HLA in healthy donors. Background on the study: Most donors, more than 80% of 350 to 450 genotyped, fell in the Caucasian-associated ancestry cluster.

The study's findings and limits: V- and J-gene trimming in TCR beta was tied to a missense DCLRE1C variant by an analysis performed later. Apparent HLA restriction characterized most CMV-associated TCR beta chains in a later analysis.

The PCR employed 60 Vbeta primers together with 13 Jbeta primers. TCRdb's copy holds only in-frame clones and misses some; the assay was immunoSEQ multiplex PCR. The table shows roughly 130,000 clones, with 81% occurring only once. Sequencing was performed on PBMCs. The chain is built from TRBV27 and TRBJ1-6; D remains unclear. This TCR was recovered from a man aged 18 to 30 in good health and CMV-seronegative. The CDR3 DNA follows: TGTGCCAGCAGCCGACCCGGGGCACCCCTCCACTTT. It is translated as CASSRPGAPLHF.